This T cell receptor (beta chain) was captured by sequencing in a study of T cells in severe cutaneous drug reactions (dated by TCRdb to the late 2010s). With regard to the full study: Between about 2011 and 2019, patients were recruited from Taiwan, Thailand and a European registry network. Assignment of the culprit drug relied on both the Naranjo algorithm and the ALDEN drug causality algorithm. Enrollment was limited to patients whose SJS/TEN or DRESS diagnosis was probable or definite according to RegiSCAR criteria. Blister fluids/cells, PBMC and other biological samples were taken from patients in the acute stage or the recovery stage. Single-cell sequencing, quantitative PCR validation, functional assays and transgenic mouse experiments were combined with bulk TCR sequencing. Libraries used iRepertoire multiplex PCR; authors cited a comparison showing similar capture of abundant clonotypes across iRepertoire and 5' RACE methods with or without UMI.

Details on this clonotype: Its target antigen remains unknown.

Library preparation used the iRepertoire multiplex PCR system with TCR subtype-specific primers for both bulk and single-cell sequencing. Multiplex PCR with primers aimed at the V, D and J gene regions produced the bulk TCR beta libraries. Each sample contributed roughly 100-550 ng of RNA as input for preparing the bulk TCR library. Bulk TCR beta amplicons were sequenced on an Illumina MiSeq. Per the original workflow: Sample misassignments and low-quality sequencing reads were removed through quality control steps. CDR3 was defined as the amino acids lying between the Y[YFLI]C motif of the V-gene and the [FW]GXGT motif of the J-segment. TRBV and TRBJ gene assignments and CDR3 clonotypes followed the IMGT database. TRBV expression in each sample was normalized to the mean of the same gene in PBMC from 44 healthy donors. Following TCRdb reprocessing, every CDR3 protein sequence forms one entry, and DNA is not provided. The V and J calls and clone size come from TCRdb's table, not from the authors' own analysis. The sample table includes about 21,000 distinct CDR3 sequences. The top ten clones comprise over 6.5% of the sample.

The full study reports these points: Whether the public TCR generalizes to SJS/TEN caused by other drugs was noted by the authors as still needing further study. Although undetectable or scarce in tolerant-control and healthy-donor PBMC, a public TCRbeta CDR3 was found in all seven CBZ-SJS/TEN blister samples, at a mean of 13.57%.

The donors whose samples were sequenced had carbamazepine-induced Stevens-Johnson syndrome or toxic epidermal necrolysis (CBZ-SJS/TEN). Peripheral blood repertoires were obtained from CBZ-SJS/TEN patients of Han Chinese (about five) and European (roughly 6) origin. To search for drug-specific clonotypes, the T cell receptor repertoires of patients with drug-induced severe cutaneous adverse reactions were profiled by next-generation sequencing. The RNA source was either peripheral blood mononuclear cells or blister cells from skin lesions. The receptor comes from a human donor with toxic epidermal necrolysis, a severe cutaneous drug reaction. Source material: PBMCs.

The CDR3 corresponds to CASSSLTGKAYNEQFF. This receptor chain uses TRBV7-3 and TRBJ2-1; the D gene TCRdb calls, TRBD1, cannot be checked with no DNA. The CDR3 sequence holds 16 residues, the cysteine and phenylalanine included. No DNA sequence was recorded. CDR1 SGHTA and CDR2 FQGTGA were looked up in the germline V gene.